This is a list of T cell receptor beta chains from one sample in a study of blood T cell repertoires in COVID-19. The method was immunoSEQ multiplex PCR; TCRdb's version includes in-frame clones alone and lacks a portion of them. The sample includes about 110,000 clones, approximately 90% seen only once; the top ten take approximately 3.4%. Sequencing was done on a sample of peripheral blood. Source of these receptors: a woman aged 50 to 60 with acute or convalescent COVID-19. The CDR3 runs from the conserved cysteine through the conserved F or W. D genes are given only for firm matches. Part of the rows lack a size; the others show once, few, many or a class for expanded clones.

>TRBJ2-5|TRBV7-9|-|TRBD1
CASSQGQGAETQYF
TGTGCCAGCAGCCAGGGACAGGGGGCAGAGACCCAGTACTTC
>TRBJ2-5|TRBV3-1/TRBV3-2|-|-
CASSQVRGVETQYF
TGTGCCAGCAGCCAAGTTAGGGGCGTAGAGACCCAGTACTTC
>TRBJ2-3|TRBV29-1|-|-
CSVEEEPAADTQYF
TGCAGCGTTGAAGAGGAGCCAGCGGCAGATACGCAGTATTTT
>TRBJ1-1|TRBV11-3|-|-
CASSLRGGTEAFF
TGTGCCAGCAGCTTAAGGGGGGGCACTGAAGCTTTCTTT
>TRBJ1-5|TRBV7-8|-|TRBD1
CASSSGTGGGQPQHF
TGTGCCAGCAGCTCGGGGACAGGGGGAGGTCAGCCCCAGCATTTT
>TRBJ2-1|TRBV19|few|TRBD2
CASRIAGGFNEQFF
TGTGCCAGTAGAATAGCGGGAGGGTTCAATGAGCAGTTCTTC
>TRBJ2-2|TRBV28|-|-
CASRPRTEANTGELFF
TGTGCCAGCAGACCCCGGACAGAGGCGAACACCGGGGAGCTGTTTTTT
>TRBJ2-1|TRBV5-1|-|-
CASSGGPGNEQFF
TGCGCCAGCAGCGGGGGCCCGGGCAATGAGCAGTTCTTC
>TRBJ2-2|TRBV5-5|-|-
CASSPTGGELFF
TGTGCCAGCAGCCCTACAGGAGGGGAGCTGTTTTTT
>TRBJ2-7|TRBV3-1/TRBV3-2|-|TRBD2
CASRTSGGTYEQYF
TGTGCCAGTCGGACTAGCGGGGGCACCTACGAGCAGTACTTC
>TRBJ2-6|TRBV7-9|few|-
CASSLGTRVSGANVLTF
TGTGCCAGCAGCCTTGGGACTCGCGTCTCTGGGGCCAACGTCCTGACTTTC
>TRBJ2-1|TRBV2|-|TRBD2
CASQRERDNEQFF
TGTGCCAGCCAGCGGGAGAGGGACAATGAGCAGTTCTTC
>TRBJ2-7|TRBV7-2|-|-
CASSFGGTSYEQYF
TGTGCCAGCAGCTTTGGCGGCACCTCCTACGAGCAGTACTTC
>TRBJ1-2|TRBV27|-|TRBD1
CASSTSQTGGGLYGYTF
TGTGCCAGCAGTACCTCCCAGACAGGGGGAGGCCTCTATGGCTACACCTTC
>TRBJ1-2|TRBV14|-|TRBD1
CASSQAPGQGARGYTF
TGTGCCAGCAGCCAAGCCCCGGGACAGGGGGCGAGGGGCTACACCTTC
>TRBJ1-5|TRBV6-6|-|-
CASSYQDQPQHF
TGTGCCAGCAGTTATCAGGATCAGCCCCAGCATTTT
>TRBJ2-1|TRBV5-1|-|TRBD1
CASSLVQGAYNEQFF
TGCGCCAGCAGCTTGGTCCAGGGGGCGTACAATGAGCAGTTCTTC
>TRBJ2-7|TRBV6-1|-|TRBD1
CASSEQAGGFYEQYF
TGTGCCAGCAGTGAACAGGCAGGGGGCTTCTACGAGCAGTACTTC
>TRBJ2-7|TRBV7-9|once|TRBD1
CASSPRTGGLSYEQYF
TGTGCCAGCAGCCCCAGGACAGGGGGCCTCTCCTACGAGCAGTACTTC
>TRBJ2-3|TRBV7-2|-|-
CASSSLQGGEGDTQYF
TGTGCCAGCAGCTCCCTCCAAGGGGGGGAGGGAGATACGCAGTATTTT
>TRBJ2-4|TRBV6-5|-|-
CASSYWPEGGKNIQYF
TGTGCCAGCAGTTACTGGCCAGAAGGAGGCAAAAACATTCAGTACTTC
>TRBJ1-1|TRBV4-1|-|TRBD1
CASSQGAGTGLRNTEAFF
TGCGCCAGCAGCCAAGGAGCCGGGACAGGGTTGAGGAACACTGAAGCTTTCTTT
>TRBJ2-1|TRBV12-3/TRBV12-4|-|-
CASRQTGFFEQFF
TGTGCCAGCAGGCAGACTGGTTTTTTTGAGCAGTTCTTC
>TRBJ1-2|TRBV2|-|TRBD1
CASSEVRTGGYTF
TGTGCCAGCAGTGAAGTGCGGACAGGGGGCTACACCTTC
>TRBJ1-2|TRBV5-4|-|TRBD1
CASSSPRTGETYGYTF
TGTGCCAGCAGCTCTCCGCGGACAGGGGAAACATATGGCTACACCTTC
>TRBJ1-2|TRBV19|-|-
CASSIPQAPYGYTF
TGTGCCAGTAGTATCCCACAGGCTCCCTATGGCTACACCTTC
>TRBJ2-1|TRBV7-9|few|-
CASSVTTARNEQFF
TGTGCCAGCAGCGTGACGACTGCCCGCAATGAGCAGTTCTTC
>TRBJ2-1|TRBV6-1|-|TRBD1
CASSEASTGTGWFF
TGTGCCAGCAGTGAAGCCTCCACCGGGACAGGGTGGTTCTTC
>TRBJ2-1|TRBV24-1|-|TRBD2
CATSDTRTSGTFNEQFF
TGTGCCACCAGTGATACCCGGACTAGCGGGACTTTCAATGAGCAGTTCTTC
>TRBJ2-5|TRBV6-1|-|TRBD1
CASSVSGTGVRETQYF
TGTGCCAGCAGTGTTTCCGGGACAGGGGTCCGAGAGACCCAGTACTTC
>TRBJ2-5|TRBV19|-|-
CASSMEGVPETQYF
TGTGCCAGTAGTATGGAGGGAGTCCCAGAGACCCAGTACTTC
>TRBJ1-2|TRBV5-1|-|-
CASTPIAGTYYGYTF
TGCGCCAGCACCCCTATCGCTGGGACATACTATGGCTACACCTTC
>TRBJ1-3|TRBV27|-|-
CASSLWPGNTIYF
TGTGCCAGCAGTTTATGGCCCGGAAACACCATATATTTT
>TRBJ1-2|TRBV5-6|-|-
CASSLLGGQGNYGYTF
TGTGCCAGCAGCCTGCTAGGTGGACAAGGGAACTATGGCTACACCTTC
>TRBJ2-1|TRBV7-2|-|TRBD2
CASSPSSGRTNEQFF
TGTGCCAGCAGCCCGAGTAGCGGGAGGACAAATGAGCAGTTCTTC
>TRBJ2-5|TRBV7-6|-|TRBD2
CASTTSRTGGTETQYF
TGTGCCAGCACCACCTCAAGGACGGGAGGCACGGAGACCCAGTACTTC
>TRBJ1-6|TRBV2|-|-
CASSGIEGSSYNSPLHF
TGTGCCAGCAGTGGAATCGAAGGGAGCTCCTATAATTCACCCCTCCACTTT
>TRBJ2-3|TRBV30|-|TRBD2
CGWLAGSGDTQYF
TGTGGTTGGCTAGCGGGAAGCGGAGATACGCAGTATTTT
>TRBJ1-2|TRBV24-1|-|TRBD1
CATSDGWTGNGYTF
TGTGCCACCAGTGATGGGTGGACAGGGAACGGCTACACCTTC
>TRBJ2-1|TRBV7-2|-|TRBD2
CASSRGLAGGDNEQFF
TGTGCCAGCAGTCGGGGACTAGCGGGAGGCGACAATGAGCAGTTCTTC
>TRBJ2-1|TRBV7-2|-|-
CASSLNYRYNEQFF
TGTGCCAGCAGCTTAAATTACAGGTACAATGAGCAGTTCTTC
>TRBJ1-2|TRBV6-5|-|-
CASSYADRANYGYTF
TGTGCCAGCAGTTACGCCGACAGAGCTAACTATGGCTACACCTTC
>TRBJ2-1|TRBV9|-|TRBD2
CASAPGVLAGDEQFF
TGTGCCAGCGCCCCCGGGGTTCTAGCGGGAGATGAGCAGTTCTTC
>TRBJ2-7|TRBV11-3|once|-
CASSAGGEQYF
TGTGCCAGCAGCGCCGGAGGCGAGCAGTACTTC
>TRBJ2-2|TRBV24-1|once|TRBD2
CATSDPRGDFTGELFF
TGTGCCACCAGTGATCCCCGGGGGGACTTCACCGGGGAGCTGTTTTTT
>TRBJ2-1|TRBV3-1/TRBV3-2|-|-
CASSQAAGNEQFF
TGTGCCAGCAGCCAAGCAGCGGGCAATGAGCAGTTCTTC
>TRBJ2-5|TRBV19|-|-
CASSMSQQETQYF
TGTGCCAGTAGTATGTCCCAGCAAGAGACCCAGTACTTC
>TRBJ2-1|TRBV6-6|-|TRBD1
CASRDRDRGKQFF
TGTGCCAGCAGGGACAGGGATAGGGGGAAGCAGTTCTTC
>TRBJ1-1|TRBV2|-|-
CASSATGGAGTEAFF
TGTGCCAGCAGTGCGACCGGTGGGGCGGGGACTGAAGCTTTCTTT
>TRBJ2-7|TRBV7-7|-|-
CASSSSDPGEQYF
TGTGCCAGCAGCTCTTCCGACCCCGGGGAGCAGTACTTC
>TRBJ2-2|TRBV4-1|-|TRBD2
CASSQDSLAGVSTGELFF
TGCGCCAGCAGCCAAGATTCACTAGCGGGAGTTTCCACCGGGGAGCTGTTTTTT
>TRBJ1-6|TRBV24-1|-|-
CATSDSGYNSPLHF
TGTGCCACCAGTGATTCGGGGTATAATTCACCCCTCCACTTT
>TRBJ2-5|TRBV5-4|-|TRBD1
CASSSGQQETQYF
TGTGCCAGCAGCTCGGGACAGCAAGAGACCCAGTACTTC
>TRBJ2-3|TRBV7-2|-|-
CASSPQGSFTDTQYF
TGTGCCAGCAGCCCTCAGGGTTCATTCACAGATACGCAGTATTTT
>TRBJ2-3|TRBV20-1|once|TRBD2
CSEISGSAQYF
TGCAGCGAGATTAGCGGGAGTGCGCAGTATTTT